The 5 T cell receptor beta chains below were found in one sample sequenced in a study of blood T cell repertoires in COVID-19. Here immunoSEQ multiplex PCR was the method, and the copy in TCRdb shows in-frame clones only, minus some. This repertoire shows more than 300,000 clones, more than 75% found once; its top ten account for less than 1.5%. Material: PBMCs or T cells enriched from blood (not recorded which). These TCRs come from a woman aged 18-35 years who had recovered from COVID-19.

The J gene is TRBJ2-5, the V gene TRBV4-1, with TRBD2 as a possible D gene (5 bases). Germline lookup yields CDR1 MGHRA and CDR2 YSYEKL. This CDR3 contains 17 residues. Trimming left V 0 bases short and J 6 bases short, with 20 bases between. CDR3 DNA sequence: TGCGCCAGCAGCCAAGACCCCGTAGTTCTACCCGGGAAGACCCAGTACTTC. Its protein is CASSQDPVVLPGKTQYF.

This chain uses TRBV30 with TRBJ1-2; D remains ambiguous. Germline loops: CDR1 GTSNPN, CDR2 SVGIG (reference sequence). The CDR3 runs 15 residues. Trimming removed 5 bases at V and 1 base at J, with 17 bases between. CDR3 DNA: TGTGCCTGGCTTCCGGCGGGGAACCTTAACTATGGCTACACCTTC. Translation: CAWLPAGNLNYGYTF.

V and J are TRBV6-5 and TRBJ2-7, with D maybe TRBD1 (5 bases). Germline CDR1 reads MNHEY; CDR2 reads SVGAGI. V was pared by 9 bases and J by 0 bases, with 12 bases between. This CDR3 contains 13 residues. As DNA, the CDR3 is TGTGCCAGTAGGGGTCCGAACTCCTACGAGCAGTACTTC. This translates into CASRGPNSYEQYF.

The chain joins TRBV6-5 to TRBJ1-5; no clear D gene. Germline V CDR1 and CDR2: MNHEY, SVGAGI. The CDR3 loop spans 13 amino acids. V was pared by 2 bases and J by 6 bases, with 8 bases between. The CDR3 sequence: CASSYLAGQPQHF. CDR3 nucleotide sequence: TGTGCCAGCAGTTACCTAGCGGGTCAGCCCCAGCATTTT.

This clone occurred once. The gene calls are TRBV5-6 and TRBJ2-3; 15 bases align to TRBD2. CDR3 length: 17 residues. V lost 3 bases, J lost 2 bases, and 4 bases stayed unmatched. In germline, CDR1 is SGHDT, CDR2 YYEEEE. The CDR3 region is CASSWGTSGGLTDTQYF. In DNA form, the CDR3 reads TGTGCCAGCAGCTGGGGGACTAGCGGGGGGCTCACAGATACGCAGTATTTT.